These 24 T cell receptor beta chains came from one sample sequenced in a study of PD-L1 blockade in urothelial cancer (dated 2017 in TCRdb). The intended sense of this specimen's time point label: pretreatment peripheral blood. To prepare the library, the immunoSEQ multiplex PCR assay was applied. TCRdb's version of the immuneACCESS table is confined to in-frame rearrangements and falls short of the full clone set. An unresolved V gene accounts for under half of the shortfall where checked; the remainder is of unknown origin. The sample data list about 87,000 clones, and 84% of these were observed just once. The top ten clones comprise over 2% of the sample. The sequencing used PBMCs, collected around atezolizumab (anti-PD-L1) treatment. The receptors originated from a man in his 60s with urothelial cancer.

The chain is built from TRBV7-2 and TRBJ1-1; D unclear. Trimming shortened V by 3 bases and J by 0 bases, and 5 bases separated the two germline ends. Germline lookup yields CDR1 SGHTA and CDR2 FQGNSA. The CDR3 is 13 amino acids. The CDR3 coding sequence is TGTGCCAGCAGCTTCAATTTGAACACTGAAGCTTTCTTT. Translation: CASSFNLNTEAFF. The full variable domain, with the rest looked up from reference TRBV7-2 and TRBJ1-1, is GAGVSQSPSNKVTEKGKDVELRCDPISGHTALYWYRQSLGQGLEFLIYFQGNSAPDKSGLPSDRFSAERTGGSVSTLTIQRTQQEDSAVYLCASSFNLNTEAFFGQGTRLTVV.

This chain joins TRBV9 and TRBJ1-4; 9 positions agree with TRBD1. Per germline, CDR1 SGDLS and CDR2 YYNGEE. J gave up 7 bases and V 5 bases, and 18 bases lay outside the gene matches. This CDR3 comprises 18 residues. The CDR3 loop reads CASSPRPDRGGVGEKLFF. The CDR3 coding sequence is TGTGCCAGCAGTCCTAGGCCGGACAGGGGTGGTGTTGGTGAAAAACTGTTTTTT.

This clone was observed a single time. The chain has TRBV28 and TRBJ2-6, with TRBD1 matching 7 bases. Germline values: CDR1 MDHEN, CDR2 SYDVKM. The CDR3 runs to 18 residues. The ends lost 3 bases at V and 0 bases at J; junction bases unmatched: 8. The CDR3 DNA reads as TGTGCCAGCAGTTTGACAGGGATGGTTCCCTCTGGGGCCAACGTCCTGACTTTC. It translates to CASSLTGMVPSGANVLTF.

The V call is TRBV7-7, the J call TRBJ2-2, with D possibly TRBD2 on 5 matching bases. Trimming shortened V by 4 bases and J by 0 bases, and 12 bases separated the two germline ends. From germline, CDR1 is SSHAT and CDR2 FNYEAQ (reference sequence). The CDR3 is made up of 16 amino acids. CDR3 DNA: TGTGCCAGCAGCTCGTCTAGCATTTCGAACACCGGGGAGCTGTTTTTT. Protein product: CASSSSSISNTGELFF.

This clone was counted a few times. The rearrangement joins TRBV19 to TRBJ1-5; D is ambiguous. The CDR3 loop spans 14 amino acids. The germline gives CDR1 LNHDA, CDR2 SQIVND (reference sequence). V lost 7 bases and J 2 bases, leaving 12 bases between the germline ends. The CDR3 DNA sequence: TGTGCCAGTAATAGCTGGGGAGGCAATCAGCCCCAGCATTTT. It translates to CASNSWGGNQPQHF.

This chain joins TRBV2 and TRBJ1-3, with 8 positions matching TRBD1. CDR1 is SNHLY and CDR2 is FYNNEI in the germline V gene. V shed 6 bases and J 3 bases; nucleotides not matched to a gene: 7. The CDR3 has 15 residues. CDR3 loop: CASSDDRGVGNTIYF. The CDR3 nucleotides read TGTGCCAGCAGCGACGACAGGGGCGTTGGAAACACCATATATTTT. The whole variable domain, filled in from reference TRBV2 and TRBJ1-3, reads EPEVTQTPSHQVTQMGQEVILRCVPISNHLYFYWYRQILGQKVEFLVSFYNNEISEKSEIFDDQFSVERPDGSNFTLKIRSTKLEDSAMYFCASSDDRGVGNTIYFGEGSWLTVV.

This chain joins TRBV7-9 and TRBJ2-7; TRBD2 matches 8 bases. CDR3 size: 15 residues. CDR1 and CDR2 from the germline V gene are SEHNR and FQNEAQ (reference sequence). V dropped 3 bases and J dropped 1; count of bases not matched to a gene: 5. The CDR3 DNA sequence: TGTGCCAGCAGCTTCTTAGCGGGATCTTCCTACGAGCAGTACTTC. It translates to CASSFLAGSSYEQYF. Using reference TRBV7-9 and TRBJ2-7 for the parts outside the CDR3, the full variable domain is DTGVSQNPRHKITKRGQNVTFRCDPISEHNRLYWYRQTLGQGPEFLTYFQNEAQLEKSRLLSDRFSAERPKGSFSTLEIQRTEQGDSAMYLCASSFLAGSSYEQYFGPGTRLTVT.

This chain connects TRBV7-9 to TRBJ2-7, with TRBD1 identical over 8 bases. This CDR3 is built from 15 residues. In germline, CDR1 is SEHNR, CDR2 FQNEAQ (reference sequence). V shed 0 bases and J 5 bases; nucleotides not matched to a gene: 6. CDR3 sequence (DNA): TGTGCCAGCAGCTTAGCGGCAGGGGGCGGAGACGAGCAGTACTTC. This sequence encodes CASSLAAGGGDEQYF.

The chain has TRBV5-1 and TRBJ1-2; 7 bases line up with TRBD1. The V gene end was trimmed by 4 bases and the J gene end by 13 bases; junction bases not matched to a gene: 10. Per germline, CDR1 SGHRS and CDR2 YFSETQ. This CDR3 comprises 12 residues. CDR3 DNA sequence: TGCGCCAGCAGCCGCGACAGGGATCAGTGCACCTTC. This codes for CASSRDRDQCTF.

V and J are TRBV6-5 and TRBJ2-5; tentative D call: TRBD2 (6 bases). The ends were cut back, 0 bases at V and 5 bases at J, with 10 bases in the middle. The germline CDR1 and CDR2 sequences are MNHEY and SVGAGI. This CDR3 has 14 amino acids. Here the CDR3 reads CASSYSTRGETQYF. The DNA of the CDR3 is TGTGCCAGCAGTTACTCGACTAGAGGGGAGACCCAGTACTTC.

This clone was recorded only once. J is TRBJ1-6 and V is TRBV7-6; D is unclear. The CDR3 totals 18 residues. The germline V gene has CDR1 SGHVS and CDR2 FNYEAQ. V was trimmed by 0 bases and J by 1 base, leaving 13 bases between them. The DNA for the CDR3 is TGTGCCAGCAGCTTAGCCCCCCCCCAGGCGTCCTATAATTCACCCCTCCACTTT. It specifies CASSLAPPQASYNSPLHF.

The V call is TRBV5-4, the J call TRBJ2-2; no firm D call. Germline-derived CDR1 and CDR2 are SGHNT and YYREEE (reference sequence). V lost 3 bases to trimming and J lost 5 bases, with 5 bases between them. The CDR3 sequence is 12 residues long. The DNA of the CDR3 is TGTGCCAGCAGCTACTGGACCGGGGAGCTGTTTTTT. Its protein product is CASSYWTGELFF.

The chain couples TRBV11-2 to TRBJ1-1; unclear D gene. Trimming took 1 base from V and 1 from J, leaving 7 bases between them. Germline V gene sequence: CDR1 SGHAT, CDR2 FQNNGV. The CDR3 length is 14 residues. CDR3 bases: TGTGCCAGCAGCTTAGTTACGGGGAACACTGAAGCTTTCTTT. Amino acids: CASSLVTGNTEAFF.

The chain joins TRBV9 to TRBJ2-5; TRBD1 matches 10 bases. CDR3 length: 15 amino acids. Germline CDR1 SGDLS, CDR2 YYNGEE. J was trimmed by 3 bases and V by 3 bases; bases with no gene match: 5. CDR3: CASSEGQGGKETQYF. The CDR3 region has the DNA TGTGCCAGCAGCGAAGGACAGGGGGGCAAAGAGACCCAGTACTTC.

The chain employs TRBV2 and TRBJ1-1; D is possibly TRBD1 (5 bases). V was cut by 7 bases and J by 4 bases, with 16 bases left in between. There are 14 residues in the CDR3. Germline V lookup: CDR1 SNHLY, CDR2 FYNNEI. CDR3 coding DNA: TGTGCCAGCAAAATGGGGGGGATGAGCACTGAAGCTTTCTTT. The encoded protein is CASKMGGMSTEAFF.

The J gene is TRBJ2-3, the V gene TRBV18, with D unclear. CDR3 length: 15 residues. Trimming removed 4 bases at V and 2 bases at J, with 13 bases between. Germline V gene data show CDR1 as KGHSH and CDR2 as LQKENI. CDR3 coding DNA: TGTGCCAGCTCACTTTCAGGCTCCACCACAGATACGCAGTATTTT. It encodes CASSLSGSTTDTQYF.

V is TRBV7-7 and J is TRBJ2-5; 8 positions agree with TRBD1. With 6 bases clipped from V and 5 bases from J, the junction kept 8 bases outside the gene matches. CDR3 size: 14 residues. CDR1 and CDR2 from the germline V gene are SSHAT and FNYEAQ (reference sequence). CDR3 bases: TGTGCCAGCAGTCAGCCAGGGGGCGGCGAGACCCAGTACTTC. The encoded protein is CASSQPGGGETQYF.

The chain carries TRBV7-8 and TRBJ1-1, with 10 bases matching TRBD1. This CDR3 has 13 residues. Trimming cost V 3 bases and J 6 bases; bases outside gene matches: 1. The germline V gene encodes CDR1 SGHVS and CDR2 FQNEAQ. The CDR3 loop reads CASSFGTGAEAFF. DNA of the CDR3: TGTGCCAGCAGCTTTGGGACAGGGGCTGAAGCTTTCTTT.

The CDR3: CASKSGQPQHF. The CDR3 DNA reads as TGTGCCAGCAAATCCGGTCAGCCCCAGCATTTT. The rearrangement uses TRBV28 and TRBJ1-5; D remains unclear. V gave up 7 bases and J gave up 6 bases, with 7 bases separating them. Germline V gene data show CDR1 as MDHEN and CDR2 as SYDVKM. The CDR3 contains 11 residues.

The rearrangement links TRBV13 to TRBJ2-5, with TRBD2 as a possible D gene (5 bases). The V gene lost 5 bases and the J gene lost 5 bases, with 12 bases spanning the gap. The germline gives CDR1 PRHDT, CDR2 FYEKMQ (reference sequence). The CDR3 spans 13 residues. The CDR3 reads CASSGQSGETQYF. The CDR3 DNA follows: TGTGCCAGCAGCGGCCAGTCGGGGGAGACCCAGTACTTC. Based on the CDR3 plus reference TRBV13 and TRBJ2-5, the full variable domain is AAGVIQSPRHLIKEKRETATLKCYPIPRHDTVYWYQQGPGQDPQFLISFYEKMQSDKGSIPDRFSAQQFSDYHSELNMSSLELGDSALYFCASSGQSGETQYFGPGTRLLVL.

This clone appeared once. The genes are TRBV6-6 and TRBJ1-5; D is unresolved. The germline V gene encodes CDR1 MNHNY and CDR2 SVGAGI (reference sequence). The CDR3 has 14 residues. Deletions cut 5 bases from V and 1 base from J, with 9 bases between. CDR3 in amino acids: CASSAETSNQPQHF. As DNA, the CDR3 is TGTGCCAGCAGTGCGGAGACCAGCAATCAGCCCCAGCATTTT.

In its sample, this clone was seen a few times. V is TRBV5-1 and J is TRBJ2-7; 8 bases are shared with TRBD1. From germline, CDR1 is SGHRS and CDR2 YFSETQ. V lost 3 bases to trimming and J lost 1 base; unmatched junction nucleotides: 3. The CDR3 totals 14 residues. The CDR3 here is CASSSGTGSYEQYF. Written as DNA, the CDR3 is TGCGCCAGCAGCTCCGGGACAGGATCCTACGAGCAGTACTTC.

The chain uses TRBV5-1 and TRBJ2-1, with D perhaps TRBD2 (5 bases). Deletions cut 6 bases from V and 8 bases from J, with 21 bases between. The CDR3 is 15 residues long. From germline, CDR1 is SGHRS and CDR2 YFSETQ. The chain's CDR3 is CASINRGYSKDEQFF. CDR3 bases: TGCGCCAGCATCAACCGAGGGTACAGCAAGGATGAGCAGTTCTTC.

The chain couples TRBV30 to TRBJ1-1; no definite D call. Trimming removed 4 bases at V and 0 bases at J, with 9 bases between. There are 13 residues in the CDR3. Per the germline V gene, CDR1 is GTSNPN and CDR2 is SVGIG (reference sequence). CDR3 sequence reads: CAWTWALNTEAFF. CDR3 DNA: TGTGCCTGGACCTGGGCATTGAACACTGAAGCTTTCTTT.